The rows below give T cell receptor beta chains drawn from one sample of a study of blood T cell repertoires in COVID-19. Here immunoSEQ multiplex PCR was the method, and the copy in TCRdb shows in-frame clones only, minus some. The sample carries roughly 300,000 clones, roughly 88% recorded once. Sequenced material: peripheral blood. These receptors were taken from a young man with active or convalescent COVID-19. Each CDR3 is given with its conserved first and last residue. Each record gives: clone size, J gene, V gene, D gene, CDR3 DNA, CDR3 protein. A D gene is named only where the DNA matches it firmly. Clone size is shown for a subset of rows, as once, few, many or a class of expanded clone.

>.|TRBJ2-3|TRBV9|TRBD2
TGTGCCAGCAGCGTAATCGGGGGGGGCACAGATACGCAGTATTTT
CASSVIGGGTDTQYF
>.|TRBJ2-6|TRBV5-6|TRBD1
TGTGCCAGCAGCTCGGGACCGGGACAGCCTCTGACTTTC
CASSSGPGQPLTF
>.|TRBJ1-1|TRBV6-6|.
TGTGCCAGCAGTTACGGTTCGGCCACTTCAGGAGCTTTCTTT
CASSYGSATSGAFF
>.|TRBJ1-2|TRBV13|TRBD1
TGTGCCAGCAGCCCAACAGGGGACATCTATGGCTACACCTTC
CASSPTGDIYGYTF
>.|TRBJ1-2|TRBV3-1/TRBV3-2|TRBD1
TGTGCCAGCAGCCCATCCGGGACAGGGTTCAATGGCTACACCTTC
CASSPSGTGFNGYTF
>.|TRBJ2-2|TRBV5-1|TRBD2
TGCGCCAGCAGCTTGCTAGCGGGGGGGACCTACACCGGGGAGCTGTTTTTT
CASSLLAGGTYTGELFF
>.|TRBJ2-2|TRBV5-1|.
TGCGCCAGCAGCTTGGAGAGGCCCGGGGAGCTGTTTTTT
CASSLERPGELFF
>.|TRBJ1-6|TRBV11-2|TRBD1
TGTGCCAGCAGCTACAGGGGTAATAATTCACCCCTCCACTTT
CASSYRGNNSPLHF
>.|TRBJ2-7|TRBV7-9|TRBD1
TGTGCCAGCAGCTTAGGAGGGGGCGGGTACGAGCAGTACTTC
CASSLGGGGYEQYF
>once|TRBJ2-7|TRBV2|TRBD1
TGTGCCAGCCGGCTACAGGGGGCCAACTACGAGCAGTACTTC
CASRLQGANYEQYF
>.|TRBJ1-1|TRBV6-4|.
TGTGCCAGCAGTGTACGAGAAGACACTGAAGCTTTCTTT
CASSVREDTEAFF
>.|TRBJ1-1|TRBV21-1|.
TGTGCCAGCAGCAAGGGAACCGACAGGGCGGCCACTGAAGCTTTCTTT
CASSKGTDRAATEAFF
>.|TRBJ2-4|TRBV19|TRBD1
TGTGCCAGTAGTACCCCCGGGCACAGGGGCCTAACTAAAAACATTCAGTACTTC
CASSTPGHRGLTKNIQYF
>.|TRBJ2-7|TRBV4-3|.
TGCGCCAGCAGCCAAGATGGTCCAGGCCAGGTAAACGAGCAGTACTTC
CASSQDGPGQVNEQYF
>.|TRBJ2-1|TRBV5-1|TRBD2
TGCGCCAGCAGATTAAGCGGGGGGGCTGGAGAGCAGTTCTTC
CASRLSGGAGEQFF
>.|TRBJ1-3|TRBV15|.
TGTGCCACCAGCAGAGCAGCTGGGACTCCTTTCAGGCCACCCTCTGGAAACACCATATATTTT
CATSRAAGTPFRPPSGNTIYF
>.|TRBJ2-5|TRBV25-1|TRBD2
TGTGCCAGCAGTGGCCTTACTAGCGGGGGGTCACGAGAGACCCAGTACTTC
CASSGLTSGGSRETQYF
>.|TRBJ1-1|TRBV9|.
TGTGCCAGCAGCGTAGCCGAGGCCCGCGGCACTGAAGCTTTCTTT
CASSVAEARGTEAFF
>.|TRBJ1-4|TRBV25-1|TRBD1
TGTGCCAGCCCGGGACAGACCAATGAAAAACTGTTTTTT
CASPGQTNEKLFF
>.|TRBJ1-1|TRBV29-1|.
TGCAGCGTTGTTAGACAAATGAACACTGAAGCTTTCTTT
CSVVRQMNTEAFF
>.|TRBJ2-3|TRBV11-2|TRBD2
TGTGCCAGCAGCACAATTAGCGGGGGGGCAGATACGCAGTATTTT
CASSTISGGADTQYF
>.|TRBJ2-3|TRBV20-1|TRBD1
TGCAGTGCTAGTCGGGCCCTCAGAGGGGGCGTCACAGATACGCAGTATTTT
CSASRALRGGVTDTQYF
>.|TRBJ2-7|TRBV27|.
TGTGCCAGCAGGGACTTAGGGCACGAGCAGTACTTC
CASRDLGHEQYF
>.|TRBJ1-1|TRBV7-3|.
TGTGCCAGCAGCCCAAGAAGGGGGACCCATTGGGAAGCTTTCTTT
CASSPRRGTHWEAFF
>.|TRBJ1-1|TRBV15|.
TGTGCCACCAGCAGAGATCCGCCCGGGACTTGGAACACTGAAGCTTTCTTT
CATSRDPPGTWNTEAFF
>.|TRBJ1-1|TRBV3-1/TRBV3-2|.
TGTGCCAGCAGCCAAGTCGGGGGGAACACTGAAGCTTTCTTT
CASSQVGGNTEAFF
>many|TRBJ2-7|TRBV20-1|TRBD1
TGCAGTGCTAGAGAGGACAGGGAGCAGTACTTC
CSAREDREQYF
>.|TRBJ2-1|TRBV7-3|TRBD2
TGTGCCAGCAGCTTAAGTAGCGGGGGGGCCTATGAGCAGTTCTTC
CASSLSSGGAYEQFF
>.|TRBJ1-1|TRBV11-2|.
TGTGCCAGCAGTTTGAACGGGGGGGACACTGAAGCTTTCTTT
CASSLNGGDTEAFF
>.|TRBJ2-3|TRBV11-2|TRBD2
TGTGCCAGCAGCCCCCGGTCGCGGGGGGGCCCCGATACGCAGTATTTT
CASSPRSRGGPDTQYF
>.|TRBJ2-2|TRBV4-1|.
TGCGCCAGCAGCCAAGAGGGCCCCGACGCGAACACCGGGGAGCTGTTTTTT
CASSQEGPDANTGELFF
>.|TRBJ2-1|TRBV4-1|.
TGCGCCAGCAGCCACTTGGCGGGTCTTGAGCAGTTCTTC
CASSHLAGLEQFF
>.|TRBJ1-5|TRBV7-8|TRBD1
TGTGCCAGCAGCCCACGACAGGGGTCTTTTAATCAGCCCCAGCATTTT
CASSPRQGSFNQPQHF
>.|TRBJ1-1|TRBV2|.
TGTGCCAGCAAGCAGGGGTCTGAAGCTTTCTTT
CASKQGSEAFF
>.|TRBJ1-1|TRBV20-1|.
TGCAGTGCTAGAGGTCGCGCGCAAGCTTTCTTT
CSARGRAQAFF
>.|TRBJ1-3|TRBV25-1|.
TGTGCCAGCAGTTACAGGGGAAACACCATATATTTT
CASSYRGNTIYF
>.|TRBJ1-2|TRBV18|TRBD1
TGTGCCAGCTCATCCACTCTACCTGGACAGGGCGGCTACACCTTC
CASSSTLPGQGGYTF
>.|TRBJ1-2|TRBV6-1|.
TGTGCCAGCAGTGAAATTACAACCTATGGCTACACCTTC
CASSEITTYGYTF
>.|TRBJ2-3|TRBV5-1|TRBD2
TGCGCCAGCAGCTTGGGACTAGCGGGGGGGCGTCTCACAGATACGCAGTATTTT
CASSLGLAGGRLTDTQYF
>.|TRBJ1-2|TRBV5-6|TRBD1
TGTGCCAGCAGCTTGGACAGGGGGCTCTATGGCTACACCTTC
CASSLDRGLYGYTF
>once|TRBJ2-7|TRBV10-3|.
TGTGCCACCTACCATCCTACAGGGATGGCCTACGAGCAGTACTTC
CATYHPTGMAYEQYF
>.|TRBJ2-5|TRBV5-6|TRBD1
TGTGCCAGCAGCTTTCTGACAGGGGGCGAGGAGACCCAGTACTTC
CASSFLTGGEETQYF
>.|TRBJ1-6|TRBV5-1|.
TGCGCCAGCAGCTTGGAGCGGGGCAGGAATAATTCACCCCTCCACTTT
CASSLERGRNNSPLHF
>.|TRBJ1-2|TRBV18|TRBD1
TGTGCCAGCTCACCTCAGGGACAGGGCCGCTATGGCTACACCTTC
CASSPQGQGRYGYTF
>.|TRBJ2-2|TRBV5-6|.
TGTGCCAGCAGCCCAGGGCCCGGGGAGCTGTTTTTT
CASSPGPGELFF
>.|TRBJ2-3|TRBV21-1|.
TGTGCCAGCAGCAAAGTAGTGTGTGGGGACAAAAGCACAGATACGCAGTATTTT
CASSKVVCGDKSTDTQYF
>.|TRBJ1-1|TRBV5-1|.
TGCGCCAGCAGCTTGTCCCCCCGGGAGGACACTGAAGCTTTCTTT
CASSLSPREDTEAFF
>.|TRBJ2-7|TRBV3-1/TRBV3-2|.
TGTGCCAGCAGCCGGCAATACGACTCCTACGAGCAGTACTTC
CASSRQYDSYEQYF
>.|TRBJ2-5|TRBV11-2|.
TGTGCCAGCAGCTCGACTTGGGAGACCCAGTACTTC
CASSSTWETQYF
>.|TRBJ1-1|TRBV6-5|.
TGTGCCAGCAGAGCAGGGTACATGAACACTGAAGCTTTCTTT
CASRAGYMNTEAFF
>once|TRBJ2-2|TRBV20-1|.
TGCAGTGCTAGAGATCGGGGGGAGCTGTTTTTT
CSARDRGELFF
>.|TRBJ1-1|TRBV7-9|TRBD1
TGTGCCAGCAGCTCCCAGGGGGGTGAAGCTTTCTTT
CASSSQGGEAFF
>once|TRBJ1-2|TRBV9|.
TGTGCCAGCAGCGGTCCCGGTGGCTACACCTTC
CASSGPGGYTF
>.|TRBJ2-2|TRBV6-5|.
TGTGCCAGCAGTTACTACCCGGGGAGAGACACCGGGGAGCTGTTTTTT
CASSYYPGRDTGELFF
>.|TRBJ2-7|TRBV27|TRBD1
TGTGCCAGCAGTTTTGGGACAGTCCCCTACGAGCAGTACTTC
CASSFGTVPYEQYF
>.|TRBJ1-5|TRBV24-1|.
TGTGCCACCAGTGATTCGTATAGCAATCAGCCCCAGCATTTT
CATSDSYSNQPQHF